This T cell receptor beta chain was identified in a study of radiation and T cells in renal cell carcinoma. Time point: blood 2 weeks post-SBRT. Regarding treatment: 15 Gy SBRT to primary tumor, nephrectomy 4 weeks later. Some clones are missing from TCRdb's copy, which holds only in-frame ones; the method was immunoSEQ multiplex PCR. The sample contains about 120,000 clones, around 81% of which appear only once. Per germline, CDR1 SGHDN and CDR2 FVKESK. CDR3 size: 15 residues. V was cut by 5 bases and J by 0 bases, with 11 bases left in between. The receptor was derived from a man in his fifties or sixties with renal cell carcinoma. Sequencing used blood, obtained from a patient whose treatment included radiotherapy and nephrectomy. The chain joins TRBV14 to TRBJ1-5; D is unclear. Written as DNA, the CDR3 is TGTGCCAGCAGCTTACGGAGGCTTAGCAATCAGCCCCAGCATTTT. The encoded protein is CASSLRRLSNQPQHF.